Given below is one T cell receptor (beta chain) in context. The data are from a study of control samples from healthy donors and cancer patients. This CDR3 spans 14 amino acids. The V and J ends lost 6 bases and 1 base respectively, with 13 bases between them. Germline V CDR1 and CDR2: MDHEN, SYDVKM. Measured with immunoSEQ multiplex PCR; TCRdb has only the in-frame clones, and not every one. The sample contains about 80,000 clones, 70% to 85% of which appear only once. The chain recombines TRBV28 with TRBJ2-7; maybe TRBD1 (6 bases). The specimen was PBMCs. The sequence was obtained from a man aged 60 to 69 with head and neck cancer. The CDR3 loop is CASRQGHRSYEQYF. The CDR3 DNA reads TGTGCCAGCAGACAGGGACACCGGTCCTACGAGCAGTACTTC.